This T cell receptor beta chain was sequenced for a study of blood T cell repertoires in COVID-19. Whole-study context: Researchers got acute and convalescent COVID-19 samples from the United States, Italy and Spain. PBMCs, B-cell-depleted T cells, or T cells were the source of the cDNA or gDNA that made up the material.

This clone was seen only once. Authors' methods: Amplification of reference gene primers was used by the study to estimate nucleated cell counts. Using immunoSEQ multiplex PCR, the repertoire was profiled, and TCRdb retains in-frame clones only, with some absent. V, J and clone size are those of that table, while D and trimming were read from the DNA. The sample lists around 270,000 clones, 75% to 90% seen once, with about 2% in the top ten. There are 16 residues in the CDR3. V was pared by 3 bases and J by 5 bases, with 14 bases of the junction left unmatched. Looked up from germline, CDR1 is SGHDT and CDR2 is YYEEEE.

This rearrangement joins TRBV5-6 to TRBJ2-7; 7 nucleotides align to TRBD1. This sequence was found in a young man with active or convalescent COVID-19. Sequencing was carried out using peripheral blood. DNA for the CDR3: TGTGCCAGCAGCTCGCTAGGGGGCCACAACGGGGACGAGCAGTACTTC. It is translated as CASSSLGGHNGDEQYF. Full variable domain (outside the CDR3, taken from reference TRBV5-6 and TRBJ2-7): DAGVTQSPTHLIKTRGQQVTLRCSPKSGHDTVSWYQQALGQGPQFIFQYYEEEERQRGNFPDRFSGHQFPNYSSELNVNALLLGDSALYLCASSSLGGHNGDEQYFGPGTRLTVT.